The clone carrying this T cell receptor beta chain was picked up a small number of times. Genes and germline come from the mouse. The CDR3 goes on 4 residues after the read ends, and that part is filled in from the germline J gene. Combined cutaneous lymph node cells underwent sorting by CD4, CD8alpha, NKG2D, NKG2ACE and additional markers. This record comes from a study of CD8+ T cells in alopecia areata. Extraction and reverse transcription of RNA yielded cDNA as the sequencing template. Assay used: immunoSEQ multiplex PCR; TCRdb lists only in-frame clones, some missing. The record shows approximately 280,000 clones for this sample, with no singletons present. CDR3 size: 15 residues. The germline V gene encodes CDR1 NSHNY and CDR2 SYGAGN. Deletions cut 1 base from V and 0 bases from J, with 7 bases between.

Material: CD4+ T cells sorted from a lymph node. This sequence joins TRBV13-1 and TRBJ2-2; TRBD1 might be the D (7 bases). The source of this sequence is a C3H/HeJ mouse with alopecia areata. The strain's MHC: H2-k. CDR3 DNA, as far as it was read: TGTGCCAGCAGTGATAGGGGGCCAAACACCGGG. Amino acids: CASSDRGPNTG. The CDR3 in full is CASSDRGPNTGQLYF.